This is a list of T cell receptor beta chains from one sample in a study of CD4+ T cells in melanoma. The protocol was immunoSEQ multiplex PCR, while the TCRdb copy is restricted to in-frame clones and leaves out a portion. The profile shows fewer than 150,000 clones, approximately 91% of them singletons. These receptors were obtained from a human donor with melanoma. CDR3s include the opening cysteine and the closing phenylalanine or tryptophan. The D gene is left open where the match is weak. The size of a clone is reported for some rows only, either as once, few or many, or as a class for expanded clones.

TRBJ1-3 | . | TRBV5-4 | . | TGTGCCAGCAGCACGGAGGGTCGGCAAAGCAACACCATATATTTT | CASSTEGRQSNTIYF
TRBJ1-2 | . | TRBV11-2 | . | TGTGCCAGCAGCTTAACCAAGATCGGTGGCTACACCTTC | CASSLTKIGGYTF
TRBJ2-7 | . | TRBV28 | . | TGTGCCAGCAGTTCCAGGGAAATTGGCTACGAGCAGTACTTC | CASSSREIGYEQYF
TRBJ1-5 | . | TRBV25-1 | once | TGTGCCAGCAGTGAGGGCAATCAGCCCCAGCATTTT | CASSEGNQPQHF
TRBJ1-1 | . | TRBV16 | . | TGTGCCAGCAGCCAGGGTGGGAACACTGAAGCTTTCTTT | CASSQGGNTEAFF
TRBJ1-2 | . | TRBV5-1 | . | TGCGCCAGCAGCTTGGAAGGGAGTCTCTATGGCTACACCTTC | CASSLEGSLYGYTF
TRBJ1-1 | . | TRBV6-1 | . | TGTGCCAGCAATCTTGACCCGGGGAACACTGAAGCTTTCTTT | CASNLDPGNTEAFF
TRBJ2-5 | . | TRBV9 | . | TGTGCCAGCAGCGTAGCCCGCATCATCGAGACCCAGTACTTC | CASSVARIIETQYF
TRBJ2-5 | . | TRBV5-1 | once | TGCGCCAGCAATCCCTTGGCCGGGGTAGAGACCCAGTACTTC | CASNPLAGVETQYF
TRBJ1-1 | . | TRBV4-1 | . | TGCGCCAGCAGCCAAGATATCATCCGGCAACACATGAACACTGAAGCTTTCTTT | CASSQDIIRQHMNTEAFF